This T cell receptor beta chain came from a study of blood T cell repertoires in COVID-19. The data were produced by immunoSEQ multiplex PCR, yet TCRdb's version contains in-frame clones alone and is incomplete. The data show about 150,000 clones, about 85% seen once. With V trimmed by 6 bases and J by 8 bases, 4 bases remained unmatched. This CDR3 has 14 amino acids. CDR1 and CDR2 (germline): KGHSH, LQKENI. This chain connects TRBV18 to TRBJ2-1; 13 nucleotides match TRBD2. The sample was peripheral blood. This clonotype was sampled from a human donor with acute or convalescent COVID-19. The donor label of this sample is uncertain. DNA of the CDR3: TGTGCCAGCTCCGCCGGACTAGCGGGAGATGAGCAGTTCTTC. It specifies CASSAGLAGDEQFF.